This TCR beta chain emerged from a study of cytomegalovirus exposure and HLA in healthy donors. In the study overall: A data release that came early held tens of millions of unique TCRs from HLA-typed donors. Study-wide points: Earlier analysis found most TCR beta V segments productive about 87% or about 30% of the time.

The PCR used 60 Vbeta and 13 Jbeta primers. The assay was immunoSEQ multiplex PCR, and TCRdb's table has in-frame clones only and misses some. This sample has around 150,000 clones, with 68% found just once. On this clone: What it binds is not known.

In germline, CDR1 is SGHTA, CDR2 FQGNSA. J was trimmed by 5 bases and V by 4 bases; bases with no gene match: 11. CDR3 length equals 16 residues. The source of this sequence is a man aged 50 to 60 in good health and CMV-seronegative. The chain uses TRBV7-2 and TRBJ2-3; 8 nucleotides align to TRBD2. The sequenced sample was PBMCs. The CDR3 bases are TGTGCCAGCAGCTCCTTTGGGACTAGGGGAGGAGATACGCAGTATTTT. It yields the protein CASSSFGTRGGDTQYF.